This is a list of T cell receptor beta chains from one sample in a study of cytomegalovirus exposure and HLA in healthy donors. The protocol was immunoSEQ multiplex PCR, while the TCRdb copy is restricted to in-frame clones and leaves out a portion. The sample yields about 160,000 clones, over 80% seen once. The sequencing sample was made of PBMCs. These receptors came from a male donor in good health and CMV-seropositive. CDR3s include the opening cysteine and the closing phenylalanine or tryptophan. The order of the fields is D gene, J gene, V gene, clone size, CDR3 protein, CDR3 DNA. D genes are given only for firm matches. The size of a clone is reported for some rows only, either as once, few or many, or as a class for expanded clones.

TRBD1 TRBJ2-3 TRBV5-4 . CASSTTGPTDTQYF TGTGCCAGCAGCACGACAGGGCCCACAGATACGCAGTATTTT
TRBD2 TRBJ2-2 TRBV5-4 . CASSSNQGLAGGRTGELFF TGTGCCAGCAGCTCTAATCAAGGACTAGCGGGAGGGCGCACCGGGGAGCTGTTTTTT
TRBD1 TRBJ1-2 TRBV7-9 . CASSWGQANYGYTF TGTGCCAGCAGCTGGGGACAGGCTAACTATGGCTACACCTTC
TRBD1 TRBJ2-7 TRBV5-1 . CASRAGQGDEQYF TGCGCCAGCAGGGCGGGCCAGGGGGACGAGCAGTACTTC
TRBD1 TRBJ1-5 TRBV19 . CATRTGNQPQHF TGTGCCACCCGGACAGGAAATCAGCCCCAGCATTTT
TRBD2 TRBJ2-3 TRBV5-4 . CASSISGRGWDTQYF TGTGCCAGCAGCATTAGCGGGAGGGGTTGGGATACGCAGTATTTT
TRBD2 TRBJ2-7 TRBV18 few CASSPPRAGARYEQYF TGTGCCAGCTCACCACCGCGGGCGGGAGCGAGGTACGAGCAGTACTTC
. TRBJ1-1 TRBV5-1 . CASSFSPPDTEAFF TGCGCCAGCAGCTTCTCTCCCCCGGACACTGAAGCTTTCTTT
TRBD1 TRBJ1-1 TRBV29-1 . CSVRTGLNTEAFF TGCAGCGTCCGGACAGGCTTGAACACTGAAGCTTTCTTT
TRBD2 TRBJ2-6 TRBV7-2 . CASSLVGLAAVSGANVLTF TGTGCCAGCAGCTTAGTGGGTCTAGCGGCAGTCTCTGGGGCCAACGTCCTGACTTTC
. TRBJ2-3 TRBV11-2 once CASSLFEAVSTDTQYF TGTGCCAGCAGCTTATTTGAAGCGGTAAGCACAGATACGCAGTATTTT
TRBD1 TRBJ1-2 TRBV9 once CASSVVQGGDGYTF TGTGCCAGCAGCGTAGTACAGGGGGGCGATGGCTACACCTTC
TRBD2 TRBJ2-1 TRBV27 few CASSLSLAVGDEQFF TGTGCCAGCAGTTTAAGTCTAGCGGTAGGGGATGAGCAGTTCTTC
. TRBJ1-1 TRBV6-5 . CASTPGHWNTEAFF TGTGCCAGCACTCCGGGACACTGGAACACTGAAGCTTTCTTT
. TRBJ2-5 TRBV2 . CASREWGLETQYF TGTGCCAGCAGGGAATGGGGGCTAGAGACCCAGTACTTC
. TRBJ1-1 TRBV5-1 few CASSSSDRNTEAFF TGCGCCAGCAGCTCTTCCGACAGGAACACTGAAGCTTTCTTT
. TRBJ1-5 TRBV7-2 . CASSQRTGSGQPQHF TGTGCCAGCAGCCAACGCACAGGGTCAGGTCAGCCCCAGCATTTT
. TRBJ1-1 TRBV29-1 . CSVEAAGVAPEAFF TGCAGCGTTGAAGCCGCAGGCGTGGCACCTGAAGCTTTCTTT
TRBD1 TRBJ2-1 TRBV18 . CASSQTGGPYNEQFF TGTGCCAGCTCACAGACAGGGGGGCCCTACAATGAGCAGTTCTTC
TRBD2 TRBJ2-2 TRBV27 . CASSSPGLDTGELFF TGTGCCAGCAGTTCACCGGGACTAGACACCGGGGAGCTGTTTTTT
. TRBJ2-1 TRBV19 . CASKDHPPSKGDEQFF TGTGCCAGTAAGGACCATCCCCCCTCAAAGGGGGATGAGCAGTTCTTC
. TRBJ2-1 TRBV28 . CASAVVTTEQFF TGTGCCAGCGCGGTAGTGACTACTGAGCAGTTCTTC